These 32 T cell receptor beta chains share one sample of origin, sequenced in a study of blood T cell repertoires in COVID-19 (TCRdb year 2020). Libraries were made using the immunoSEQ multiplex PCR assay. TCRdb's version of the immuneACCESS table is confined to in-frame rearrangements and falls short of the full clone set. An unresolved V gene accounts for under half of the shortfall where checked; the remainder is of unknown origin. The sample profile shows about 250,000 clones; approximately 88% of them were found once. Jointly, the top ten make up about 6.7% of the sample. The sample comprised peripheral blood. These receptors were collected from a young woman with COVID-19, enrolled during active disease.

This clone has just one count. The chain couples TRBV6-2 or TRBV6-3 to TRBJ2-1, with a possible D match to TRBD2 (5 bases). Germline-derived CDR1 and CDR2 are MNHEY and SVGEGT. The CDR3 runs to 16 residues. Trimming left V 1 base short and J 0 bases short, with 10 bases between. DNA of the CDR3: TGTGCCAGCAGTTACTTAGAGACTAACTCCTACAATGAGCAGTTCTTC. This encodes CASSYLETNSYNEQFF.

This chain links TRBV19 with TRBJ2-7, with 7 positions matching TRBD2. With 9 bases clipped from V and 7 bases from J, the junction kept 9 bases outside the gene matches. This CDR3 spans 12 amino acids. Germline CDR1 and CDR2: LNHDA and SQIVND (reference sequence). CDR3 in amino acids: CASGRWGGEQYF. In DNA, the CDR3 is TGTGCCAGCGGCCGATGGGGGGGGGAGCAGTACTTC.

The chain uses TRBV4-3 and TRBJ1-6; D not resolved. V shed 0 bases and J shed 7 bases, with 7 bases lying between them. Per the germline V gene, CDR1 is LGHNA and CDR2 is YSLEER. This CDR3 spans 14 amino acids. The CDR3 DNA follows: TGCGCCAGCAGCCAAGATTTCGGGAATTCACCCCTCCACTTT. Residues: CASSQDFGNSPLHF.

The chain recombines TRBV6-5 with TRBJ2-5, with D possibly being TRBD1 (5 bases). The germline CDR1 and CDR2 sequences are MNHEY and SVGAGI. The CDR3 extends over 13 amino acids. The V end was cut by 6 bases, the J end by 2 bases, with 10 bases between. The CDR3 sequence is CASSRQLQETQYF. The CDR3 DNA reads TGTGCCAGCAGCCGACAGCTACAAGAGACCCAGTACTTC.

This chain connects TRBV12-3 or TRBV12-4 to TRBJ2-3; no firm D call. The V end was cut by 6 bases, the J end by 5 bases, with 6 bases between. The CDR3 runs to 11 residues. The CDR3 DNA follows: TGTGCCAGCAGCCAGAAAGATACGCAGTATTTT. Translation gives CASSQKDTQYF.

This clone was seen only once. The chain is built from TRBV30 and TRBJ2-1, with 8 nucleotides matching TRBD2. This CDR3 comprises 14 residues. With V trimmed by 3 bases and J by 7 bases, 8 bases remained unmatched. Looked up from germline, CDR1 is GTSNPN and CDR2 is SVGIG (reference sequence). The CDR3 protein is CAWSRGGRLNEQFF. CDR3 nucleotides: TGTGCCTGGAGCAGGGGCGGGAGGTTAAATGAGCAGTTCTTC.

The chain carries TRBV6-6 and TRBJ2-5; 8 bases are a match to TRBD1. Germline V gene lookup returns CDR1 MNHNY and CDR2 SVGAGI (reference sequence). The CDR3 loop spans 16 amino acids. V was clipped by 6 bases and J by 2 bases; unmatched bases: 11. In nucleotides, the CDR3 is TGTGCCAGCAGCTCACGGGGGACAGGCATACAAGAGACCCAGTACTTC. Translated: CASSSRGTGIQETQYF.

This clone was found once. This chain connects TRBV4-3 to TRBJ2-1; D uncertain. Trimming cost V 0 bases and J 5 bases, with 14 bases left between them. The germline V gene has CDR1 LGHNA and CDR2 YSLEER. The CDR3 is 16 residues long. Here the CDR3 reads CASSQDSSAIHNEQFF. As DNA, the CDR3 is TGCGCCAGCAGCCAAGATTCGAGTGCCATCCACAATGAGCAGTTCTTC.

The J gene is TRBJ2-1, the V gene TRBV5-1; TRBD2 is a possible D gene (5 bases). CDR3 length equals 14 residues. Germline CDR1 SGHRS, CDR2 YFSETQ. The germline V and J ends were trimmed by 2 bases and 2 bases, with 8 bases remaining between them. CDR3 in DNA: TGCGCCAGCAGCTTTCGGGAACCCTACAATGAGCAGTTCTTC. The encoded protein is CASSFREPYNEQFF.

V and J are TRBV11-3 and TRBJ1-3; maybe TRBD1 (5 bases). Per the germline V gene, CDR1 is SGHNT and CDR2 is YENEEA. V was trimmed by 5 bases and J by 0 bases, leaving 11 bases between them. The CDR3 loop spans 15 amino acids. CDR3 bases: TGTGCCAGCAGCCTTGTGGGGGGCTCTGGAAACACCATATATTTT. Translated: CASSLVGGSGNTIYF.

The chain combines TRBV7-9 with TRBJ1-1, with 9 bases identical to TRBD1. The V and J ends lost 5 bases and 5 bases, in that order; junction bases with no gene match: 12. This CDR3 is built from 16 residues. CDR1 SEHNR and CDR2 FQNEAQ come from the germline V gene (reference sequence). The CDR3 here is CASSQTSTGGGTEAFF. The DNA of the CDR3 is TGTGCCAGCAGCCAAACATCGACAGGGGGTGGTACTGAAGCTTTCTTT.

The J gene is TRBJ2-2, the V gene TRBV5-6, with no clear D. Germline values: CDR1 SGHDT, CDR2 YYEEEE. V was cut by 2 bases and J by 6 bases, with 14 bases left in between. The CDR3 extends over 15 amino acids. The chain's CDR3 is CASSFGRPIAGELFF. The DNA of the CDR3 is TGTGCCAGCAGCTTCGGCAGGCCTATAGCCGGGGAGCTGTTTTTT.

The gene calls are TRBV7-2 and TRBJ1-2; D possibly corresponds to TRBD1 (5 bases). The length of the CDR3 is 14 residues. Trimming removed 2 bases from V and 4 bases from J, with 11 bases in between. The germline V gene has CDR1 SGHTA and CDR2 FQGNSA. The CDR3 DNA is TGTGCCAGCAGCTTAACGTCAGGGCTCTATGGCTACACCTTC. Translation gives CASSLTSGLYGYTF.

This chain joins TRBV27 and TRBJ1-1; D perhaps matches TRBD1 (5 bases). This CDR3 is built from 14 residues. V lost 3 bases and J lost 0, with 8 bases in between. Looked up from germline, CDR1 is MNHEY and CDR2 is SMNVEV (reference sequence). This CDR3 reads CASSLGGMNTEAFF. CDR3 nucleotide sequence: TGTGCCAGCAGTTTGGGGGGAATGAACACTGAAGCTTTCTTT.

The rearrangement joins TRBV10-3 to TRBJ1-1; D is undetermined. The CDR3 contains 13 residues. CDR1 ENHRY and CDR2 SYGVKD come from the germline V gene. Trimming removed 11 bases from V and 0 bases from J, with 13 bases in between. CDR3 protein: CASRLMMNTEAFF. The CDR3 DNA is TGTGCCTCTAGACTGATGATGAACACTGAAGCTTTCTTT.

A word on this clone: Other nucleotide sequences in the sample specify the same CDR3. The chain couples TRBV10-1 to TRBJ2-3, with a weak D call TRBD2 (7 bases). Germline values: CDR1 WNHNN, CDR2 SYGVQD (reference sequence). The CDR3 spans 13 residues. V lost 2 bases and J lost 6, with 9 bases in between. CDR3 in amino acids: CASSEGGADTQYF. CDR3 DNA sequence: TGCGCCAGCAGTGAGGGGGGGGCGGATACGCAGTATTTT.

The chain links TRBV5-6 to TRBJ2-7; 7 positions match TRBD1. Trimming removed 0 bases from V and 5 bases from J; junction bases left unmatched: 5. The germline V gene encodes CDR1 SGHDT and CDR2 YYEEEE. There are 14 residues in the CDR3. DNA of the CDR3: TGTGCCAGCAGCTTGGCCAGGGGGTTCGACGAGCAGTACGTC. Translated: CASSLARGFDEQYV.

This clone was observed a handful of times. The chain is built from TRBV7-2 and TRBJ2-3, with D hard to call. Trimming cost V 0 bases and J 2 bases, with 9 bases left between them. Germline loops: CDR1 SGHTA, CDR2 FQGNSA. The CDR3 sequence is 15 residues long. In nucleotides, the CDR3 is TGTGCCAGCAGCTTAGCGGTAGCCCCCACAGATACGCAGTATTTT. Residues: CASSLAVAPTDTQYF.

The gene calls are TRBV27 and TRBJ1-3; D unresolved. V dropped 5 bases and J dropped 2 bases, with 16 bases sitting between them. The germline CDR1 and CDR2 sequences are MNHEY and SMNVEV (reference sequence). The CDR3 is 16 residues long. The CDR3 region is CASSPYGVGTGNTIYF. The CDR3 DNA reads TGTGCCAGCAGTCCCTACGGGGTGGGAACTGGAAACACCATATATTTT.

V and J are TRBV13 and TRBJ2-1; 7 nucleotides line up with TRBD2. CDR3 length: 17 residues. The germline V gene encodes CDR1 PRHDT and CDR2 FYEKMQ (reference sequence). V gave up 4 bases and J gave up 0 bases; unmatched junction bases: 9. The chain's CDR3 is CASSSAMGGDSYNEQFF. The CDR3 DNA follows: TGTGCCAGCAGCTCCGCAATGGGGGGGGACTCCTACAATGAGCAGTTCTTC.

The rearrangement uses TRBV5-6 and TRBJ2-5; possible D gene TRBD1, 6 bases. Trimming took 1 base from V and 5 from J, leaving 9 bases between them. There are 13 residues in the CDR3. The germline V gene encodes CDR1 SGHDT and CDR2 YYEEEE. The CDR3 region is CASSLTGMETQYF. CDR3 coding DNA: TGTGCCAGCAGCTTGACAGGGATGGAGACCCAGTACTTC. Full variable domain (remainder filled in from reference TRBV5-6 and TRBJ2-5): DAGVTQSPTHLIKTRGQQVTLRCSPKSGHDTVSWYQQALGQGPQFIFQYYEEEERQRGNFPDRFSGHQFPNYSSELNVNALLLGDSALYLCASSLTGMETQYFGPGTRLLVL.

The J gene is TRBJ2-3, the V gene TRBV18, with 7 nucleotides matching TRBD1. CDR1 and CDR2 from the germline V gene are KGHSH and LQKENI. The CDR3 contains 18 residues. J lost 2 bases, V lost 4 bases, and 15 bases had no gene match. The CDR3 DNA follows: TGTGCCAGCTCACGGGACAGACAGGTTAGAAGAAACACAGATACGCAGTATTTT. It encodes CASSRDRQVRRNTDTQYF.

This chain connects TRBV7-2 to TRBJ2-2, with TRBD2 matching 7 bases. V lost 3 bases to trimming and J lost 1 base; unmatched junction nucleotides: 8. CDR1 is SGHTA, CDR2 FQGNSA, per germline. The CDR3 runs 17 residues. The CDR3 protein is CASSLFGAGMNTGELFF. The CDR3 nucleotides are TGTGCCAGCAGCTTGTTCGGAGCGGGGATGAACACCGGGGAGCTGTTTTTT.

This rearrangement joins TRBV27 to TRBJ1-6, with TRBD1 matching 10 bases. Germline CDR1 and CDR2: MNHEY and SMNVEV (reference sequence). The CDR3 consists of 16 residues. Trimming cost V 6 bases and J 8 bases; bases outside gene matches: 10. As DNA, the CDR3 is TGTGCCAGCAGCCCACAGACAGGGGGCCGTCATTCACCCCTCCACTTT. Encoded protein: CASSPQTGGRHSPLHF.

The chain has TRBV2 and TRBJ2-7; TRBD1 is a possible D gene (7 bases). Trimming took 1 base from V and 0 from J, leaving 10 bases between them. There are 15 residues in the CDR3. CDR1 and CDR2 (germline): SNHLY, FYNNEI. The CDR3 sequence: CASSEGRDSSYEQYV. In DNA, the CDR3 is TGTGCCAGCAGTGAAGGGCGGGACAGCTCCTACGAGCAGTACGTC.

The chain joins TRBV7-8 to TRBJ2-3; tentative D call: TRBD2 (6 bases). The germline gives CDR1 SGHVS, CDR2 FQNEAQ. There are 16 residues in the CDR3. With 2 bases removed from V and 5 bases from J, the gap between germline ends came to 17 bases. The CDR3 sequence: CASSLLRNRGEDTQYF. The DNA of the CDR3 is TGTGCCAGCAGCTTACTCCGAAATCGCGGGGAAGATACGCAGTATTTT.

The chain carries TRBV7-6 and TRBJ2-2; D is perhaps TRBD2 (5 bases). V was trimmed by 5 bases and J by 0 bases, leaving 10 bases between them. Germline values: CDR1 SGHVS, CDR2 FNYEAQ. This CDR3 spans 15 amino acids. In DNA form, the CDR3 reads TGTGCCAGCAGCCCCGAGGGTTCGAACACCGGGGAGCTGTTTTTT. It codes for CASSPEGSNTGELFF.

This clone was picked up a small number of times. This chain uses TRBV4-1 with TRBJ1-2; D is perhaps TRBD1 (5 bases). Germline V gene sequence: CDR1 MGHRA, CDR2 YSYEKL. Deletions cut 2 bases from V and 5 bases from J, with 15 bases between. The CDR3 length is 15 residues. The CDR3 here is CASSQQWGLGYGYTF. CDR3 bases: TGCGCCAGCAGCCAACAATGGGGCTTGGGGTATGGCTACACCTTC.

This chain connects TRBV6-6 to TRBJ1-1; D may be TRBD1 (6 bases). The V gene's germline CDR1 is MNHNY and CDR2 SVGAGI (reference sequence). The CDR3 runs to 14 residues. V lost 2 bases to trimming and J lost 10 bases, with 17 bases between them. CDR3 protein: CASSYRAGADSAFF. CDR3 sequence (DNA): TGTGCCAGCAGTTACAGGGCAGGGGCCGATTCAGCTTTCTTT.

The V and J genes are TRBV7-9 and TRBJ1-2; 9 bases match TRBD1. J was trimmed by 4 bases and V by 6 bases; bases with no gene match: 6. This CDR3 comprises 14 residues. CDR1 and CDR2 from the germline V gene are SEHNR and FQNEAQ (reference sequence). The CDR3 here is CASSSTGGGYGYTF. In DNA form, the CDR3 reads TGTGCCAGCAGTTCTACAGGGGGCGGCTATGGCTACACCTTC.

J is TRBJ1-1 and V is TRBV10-3; D is unresolved. The V end lost 6 bases, the J end lost 1 base, and 9 bases lay between the germline ends. The CDR3 extends over 13 amino acids. Germline V lookup: CDR1 ENHRY, CDR2 SYGVKD. This CDR3 reads CAIRADQNTEAFF. CDR3 nucleotide sequence: TGTGCCATCAGAGCTGATCAGAACACTGAAGCTTTCTTT.

V and J are TRBV7-2 and TRBJ2-5, with a possible D match to TRBD1 (6 bases). Germline V lookup: CDR1 SGHTA, CDR2 FQGNSA. The V gene lost 4 bases and the J gene lost 5 bases, with 11 bases spanning the gap. The CDR3 is made up of 13 amino acids. CDR3: CASSWYREETQYF. The DNA of the CDR3 is TGTGCCAGCAGCTGGTACAGGGAGGAGACCCAGTACTTC.